Listed below are T cell receptor beta chains from one sample, sequenced in a study of human T cells and chemical hapten exposure. Via MiXCR, TCRdb re-called the RACE reads, giving one row per CDR3 protein. The table lists fewer than 300,000 distinct CDR3 sequences, 7.5% to 9% of them singletons. The sequencing used whole blood, collected in connection with sensitization to the hapten diphenylcyclopropenone (DPC). These receptors originate from a woman aged 40-49 years with alopecia areata. Some clones in this sample may be carry-over from other donors' samples. Each CDR3 is given with its conserved first and last residue. A D gene is named only where the DNA matches it firmly. Size is stated for part of the rows, as once, few or many counts, or as a class when the clone is expanded.

TRBD1 TRBJ2-1 TRBV9 . CASSVGQGAYNEQFF TGTGCCAGCAGCGTAGGACAGGGGGCCTACAATGAGCAGTTCTTC
. TRBJ1-6 TRBV27 few CASSPRTTHDSPLHF TGTGCCAGCAGTCCTAGGACAACCCATGATTCACCCCTCCACTTT
TRBD2 TRBJ2-7 TRBV12-3/TRBV12-4 . CASSLSGLVRLYEQYF TGTGCCAGCAGTTTAAGCGGACTAGTAAGGCTTTACGAGCAGTACTTC
TRBD1 TRBJ2-5 TRBV28 few CASGWGQGAKTQYF TGTGCCAGCGGCTGGGGGCAGGGGGCTAAGACCCAGTACTTC
TRBD1 TRBJ2-7 TRBV6-1 few CASSSDRVGYEQYF TGTGCCAGCAGCTCCGACAGGGTGGGCTACGAGCAGTACTTC
TRBD2 TRBJ2-7 TRBV24-1 . CATSDSHPSGRAYEQYF TGTGCCACCAGTGACTCTCATCCTAGCGGGAGGGCCTACGAGCAGTACTTC
TRBD1 TRBJ1-2 TRBV18 . CASSPRTGADGYTF TGTGCCAGCTCACCACGGACAGGGGCCGATGGCTACACCTTC
. TRBJ2-1 TRBV24-1 . CATSDPVGAGARNEQFF TGTGCCACCAGTGACCCTGTAGGTGCCGGGGCTCGTAATGAGCAGTTCTTC
. TRBJ1-2 TRBV6-5 . CASSSRVGGRDYGYTF TGTGCCAGCAGTTCTCGAGTAGGAGGGCGGGACTATGGCTACACCTTC
. TRBJ1-4 TRBV9 . CASSVDGRNEKLFF TGTGCCAGCAGCGTGGACGGACGGAATGAAAAACTGTTTTTT
. TRBJ2-3 TRBV28 few CASSRQSTDTQYF TGTGCCAGCAGCCGACAAAGCACAGATACGCAGTATTTT
. TRBJ1-5 TRBV20-1 . CSVGAGDQPQHF TGCAGTGTGGGGGCAGGGGATCAGCCCCAGCATTTT
. TRBJ1-5 TRBV7-6 many CASSPSAGVGNQPQHF TGTGCCAGCAGCCCTAGCGCAGGGGTTGGCAATCAGCCCCAGCATTTT
. TRBJ1-2 TRBV10-3 . CATTQLGPRNYGYTF TGTGCCACTACCCAGCTGGGACCGCGGAACTATGGCTACACCTTC